A single sample is the source of the 13 T cell receptor beta chains below, sequenced in a study of blood T cell repertoires in COVID-19. Measured with immunoSEQ multiplex PCR; TCRdb has only the in-frame clones, and not every one. The sample lists a few hundred thousand clones, around 84% occurring once. Sequenced input: peripheral blood. The receptors here all came from a woman in her thirties or forties who had recovered from COVID-19.

This clone was counted a few times. The gene calls are TRBV2 and TRBJ1-1, with D perhaps TRBD1 (6 bases). Trimming stripped 2 bases from V and 10 bases from J, with 11 bases between. CDR3 length: 12 residues. CDR1 SNHLY and CDR2 FYNNEI come from the germline V gene. The CDR3 DNA sequence: TGTGCCAGCAGTGAATGGGGGCTTGGAGCTTTCTTT. Protein sequence: CASSEWGLGAFF.

V gene TRBV19 combines with J gene TRBJ1-5; D unresolved. Trimming cost V 4 bases and J 8 bases, with 12 bases left between them. The germline CDR1 and CDR2 sequences are LNHDA and SQIVND (reference sequence). The CDR3 runs to 13 residues. The CDR3 loop is CASSRRMEEPQHF. CDR3 bases: TGTGCCAGTAGTAGGCGGATGGAGGAGCCCCAGCATTTT.

The chain links TRBV18 to TRBJ2-1; possible D gene TRBD1, 5 bases. Germline-derived CDR1 and CDR2 are KGHSH and LQKENI. The CDR3 is 12 amino acids. Trimming stripped 5 bases from V and 7 bases from J, with 9 bases between. CDR3 protein: CASSTAGNEQFF. The DNA for the CDR3 is TGTGCCAGCTCAACGGCAGGGAATGAGCAGTTCTTC. Using reference TRBV18 and TRBJ2-1 for the parts outside the CDR3, the full variable domain is NAGVMQNPRHLVRRRGQEARLRCSPMKGHSHVYWYRQLPEEGLKFMVYLQKENIIDESGMPKERFSAEFPKEGPSILRIQQVVRGDSAAYFCASSTAGNEQFFGPGTRLTVL.

The chain has TRBV10-2 and TRBJ1-4; D is possibly TRBD1 (5 bases). Germline assignment: CDR1 WSHSY and CDR2 SAAADI. This CDR3 spans 15 amino acids. The V gene lost 3 bases and the J gene lost 0 bases, with 8 bases spanning the gap. In nucleotides, the CDR3 is TGCGCCAGCAGTGAAATAGGGGCAACTAATGAAAAACTGTTTTTT. Translating gives CASSEIGATNEKLFF.

V is TRBV6-5 and J is TRBJ2-7, with 13 bases matching TRBD2. The CDR3 has 15 residues. Germline lookup yields CDR1 MNHEY and CDR2 SVGAGI. J was trimmed by 4 bases and V by 3 bases; bases with no gene match: 3. The CDR3 protein is CASSYGLAGAYEQYF. In nucleotides, the CDR3 is TGTGCCAGCAGTTATGGACTAGCGGGGGCTTACGAGCAGTACTTC.

This chain connects TRBV24-1 to TRBJ2-5; a weak D match, TRBD2 (5 bases). This CDR3 has 15 residues. The V end lost 4 bases, the J end lost 1 base, and 12 bases lay between the germline ends. Germline values: CDR1 KGHDR, CDR2 SFDVKD. This chain's CDR3 is CATSEGKRGQETQYF. CDR3 nucleotide sequence: TGTGCCACCAGTGAGGGGAAACGGGGCCAAGAGACCCAGTACTTC.

V and J are TRBV7-2 and TRBJ1-6; D is ambiguous. The germline gives CDR1 SGHTA, CDR2 FQGNSA. V dropped 0 bases and J dropped 10 bases, with 13 bases sitting between them. This CDR3 is 15 amino acids long. The CDR3 reads CASSLATRGGSPLHF. CDR3 sequence (DNA): TGTGCCAGCAGCTTAGCGACCCGGGGTGGGTCACCCCTCCACTTT.

The chain couples TRBV2 to TRBJ2-1, with TRBD2 matching 8 bases. J was trimmed by 6 bases and V by 10 bases; bases with no gene match: 8. Germline CDR1 and CDR2: SNHLY and FYNNEI. This CDR3 has 13 residues. The chain's CDR3 is CATPGTRVNEQFF. DNA for the CDR3: TGTGCCACTCCCGGGACTAGGGTCAATGAGCAGTTCTTC.

The chain uses TRBV7-2 and TRBJ1-2; possible D gene TRBD1, 6 bases. V was trimmed by 1 base and J by 6 bases, leaving 15 bases between them. The CDR3 spans 15 residues. Looked up from germline, CDR1 is SGHTA and CDR2 is FQGNSA. As DNA, the CDR3 is TGTGCCAGCAGCTTAGATTTCCAGGGGTTGGATGGCTACACCTTC. Protein sequence: CASSLDFQGLDGYTF.

This clone was counted a few times. DNA of the CDR3: TGTGCCAGCAGTGGAGGGGGCGCAGATACGCAGTATTTT. Its protein is CASSGGGADTQYF. The J gene is TRBJ2-3, the V gene TRBV2; 7 bases agree with TRBD1. The CDR3 spans 13 residues. Germline V lookup: CDR1 SNHLY, CDR2 FYNNEI. V was pared by 4 bases and J by 4 bases, with 2 bases of the junction left unmatched.

The J gene is TRBJ2-7, the V gene TRBV5-1, with TRBD1 identical over 10 bases. CDR3 size: 18 residues. The germline gives CDR1 SGHRS, CDR2 YFSETQ. V was pared by 4 bases and J by 3 bases, with 16 bases of the junction left unmatched. Here the CDR3 DNA reads TGCGCCAGCAGCAAGGGGGACAGGGGATTTCGGAGCCTCTACGAGCAGTACTTC. It encodes CASSKGDRGFRSLYEQYF.

The chain couples TRBV11-2 to TRBJ2-1; no clear D gene. Germline V gene lookup returns CDR1 SGHAT and CDR2 FQNNGV. The CDR3 contains 16 residues. V lost 4 bases and J lost 0, with 13 bases in between. CDR3 nucleotides: TGTGCCAGCAGCTACGCCCGGGTCCCCTCCTACAATGAGCAGTTCTTC. Its translation is CASSYARVPSYNEQFF.

This chain links TRBV15 with TRBJ2-5, with TRBD2 identical over 10 bases. After removal of 3 bases from V and 4 bases from J, the junction contained 8 bases not matched to a gene. Germline values: CDR1 LNHNV, CDR2 YYDKDF (reference sequence). There are 16 residues in the CDR3. DNA of the CDR3: TGTGCCACCAGCAGCCTAGCGGGGGACAATCGAGAGACCCAGTACTTC. This translates into CATSSLAGDNRETQYF. Full variable domain (remainder filled in from reference TRBV15 and TRBJ2-5): DAMVIQNPRYQVTQFGKPVTLSCSQTLNHNVMYWYQQKSSQAPKLLFHYYDKDFNNEADTPDNFQSRRPNTSFCFLDIRSPGLGDTAMYLCATSSLAGDNRETQYFGPGTRLLVL.